These T cell receptor beta chains were read from a single sample in a study of persistence of HIV-infected CD4 T cells. These receptors' targets are unknown. The protocol was immunoSEQ multiplex PCR, while the TCRdb copy is restricted to in-frame clones and leaves out a portion. The sample lists around 26,000 clones, around 74% occurring once. The specimen was CD4+ T cells sorted from PBMCs after roughly 17-hour stimulation, collected from a patient who received antiretroviral therapy. These receptors were taken from an adult man with HIV who was CMV-seropositive. The CDR3 runs from the conserved cysteine through the conserved F or W. Fields, in order: J gene, CDR3 length, D gene, V gene, clone size, CDR3 protein, CDR3 DNA. A D gene is named only where the DNA matches it firmly. Size is stated for part of the rows, as once, few or many counts, or as a class when the clone is expanded.

TRBJ1-3	18	.	TRBV2	.	CASSERAGVIDSGNTIYF	TGTGCCAGCAGTGAAAGGGCAGGGGTTATAGACTCTGGAAACACCATATATTTT
TRBJ1-5	15	TRBD1	TRBV20-1	once	CSASGPSGGDQPQHF	TGCAGTGCTAGTGGACCCTCAGGGGGGGATCAGCCCCAGCATTTT
TRBJ2-7	13	.	TRBV5-1	.	CASIVPKPYEQYF	TGCGCCAGCATTGTGCCAAAACCCTACGAGCAGTACTTC
TRBJ2-3	13	.	TRBV24-1	few	CATQGVGTDTQYF	TGTGCCACGCAAGGGGTAGGCACAGATACGCAGTATTTT
TRBJ2-3	15	.	TRBV5-1	.	CASSSGTPSTDTQYF	TGCGCCAGCAGCTCCGGGACCCCAAGCACAGATACGCAGTATTTT
TRBJ2-7	13	TRBD2	TRBV3-1/TRBV3-2	.	CASSQTSGYEQYF	TGTGCCAGCAGCCAGACTAGCGGCTACGAGCAGTACTTC
TRBJ1-2	15	.	TRBV15	few	CATSPGAPTNYGYTF	TGTGCCACATCCCCAGGGGCCCCAACTAACTATGGCTACACCTTC
TRBJ1-5	17	.	TRBV19	.	CASSSGPTGYSNQPQHF	TGTGCCAGTAGTTCGGGACCCACGGGGTATAGCAATCAGCCCCAGCATTTT
TRBJ2-7	14	TRBD1	TRBV18	.	CASSPLQGAHEQYF	TGTGCCAGCTCACCACTACAGGGGGCACACGAGCAGTACTTC
TRBJ2-1	16	TRBD1	TRBV15	.	CATSRDQGQLYNEQFF	TGTGCCACCAGCAGAGATCAGGGACAGTTATACAATGAGCAGTTCTTC
TRBJ2-7	14	.	TRBV21-1	.	CASSIQGCSYEQYF	TGTGCCAGCAGCATACAGGGTTGCTCCTACGAGCAGTACTTC
TRBJ2-3	15	TRBD1	TRBV5-1	.	CASSLDRGDADTQYF	TGCGCCAGCAGCTTGGACAGGGGGGATGCAGATACGCAGTATTTT
TRBJ1-1	13	.	TRBV6-1	once	CASSYEAANTAFF	TGTGCCAGCAGTTATGAGGCAGCGAATACAGCTTTCTTT
TRBJ2-1	16	.	TRBV5-8	.	CASSFVASGRVNEQFF	TGTGCCAGCAGCTTTGTCGCTTCGGGAAGGGTCAATGAGCAGTTCTTC
TRBJ2-2	12	.	TRBV19	.	CASNQNTGELFF	TGTGCCAGTAATCAGAACACCGGGGAGCTGTTTTTT
TRBJ1-5	14	.	TRBV7-8	.	CASSYGLLNQPQHF	TGTGCCAGCAGCTACGGGCTCCTCAACCAGCCCCAGCATTTT
TRBJ1-1	12	TRBD1	TRBV18	few	CASSRTGDGAFF	TGTGCCAGCTCCCGGACAGGGGACGGGGCTTTCTTT
TRBJ2-1	17	TRBD2	TRBV18	.	CASSLTRASGAPNEQFF	TGTGCCAGCTCCCTCACAAGGGCTAGCGGGGCACCAAATGAGCAGTTCTTC
TRBJ1-1	15	.	TRBV6-5	.	CASTLAAGKGSEAFF	TGTGCCAGCACCCTAGCAGCAGGCAAGGGCTCTGAAGCTTTCTTT
TRBJ1-1	12	.	TRBV5-1	.	CASGGVNTEAFF	TGCGCCAGCGGGGGAGTGAACACTGAAGCTTTCTTT
TRBJ1-2	15	.	TRBV19	.	CASSRPTGNNYGYTF	TGTGCCAGTAGTAGACCAACAGGGAATAACTATGGCTACACCTTC
TRBJ1-4	15	.	TRBV3-1/TRBV3-2	.	CASSLPGLSNEKLFF	TGTGCCAGCAGCCTGCCGGGACTTAGTAATGAAAAACTGTTTTTT
TRBJ1-4	15	TRBD1	TRBV14	.	CASSPSKGQGEKLFF	TGTGCCAGCAGCCCGTCGAAGGGACAGGGAGAAAAACTGTTTTTT
TRBJ2-7	15	TRBD2	TRBV7-6	.	CASSLAAGGLYEQYF	TGTGCCAGCAGCTTAGCAGCGGGGGGCCTCTACGAGCAGTACTTC
TRBJ2-1	16	.	TRBV4-1	.	CASSQAGQNKYNEQFF	TGCGCCAGCAGCCAAGCAGGGCAGAATAAATACAATGAGCAGTTCTTC